This T cell receptor beta chain was obtained from a study of blood T cell repertoires in COVID-19 (dated by TCRdb to about 2020). With regard to the full study: Samples covering the acute and convalescent phases of COVID-19 were provided by collaborators in the United States, Italy and Spain. The material from the prospective study consisted of cDNA or gDNA derived from T cells, B-cell-depleted T cells, or PBMCs. Subjects who had been exposed to COVID-19, were actively infected with it, or had recovered from it provided the deeply sampled blood TCRbeta repertoires that made up the dataset. A freely available public database, intended as a resource for researchers studying the immune response to SARS-CoV-2, is where the repertoires were released. The samples were drawn from two sources: the first 160 participants of the ongoing ImmuneRACE study, and approximately 1,300 subjects contributed by 6 global collaborators. Sample metadata almost always included a de-identified subject ID, COVID-19 status, age in years and sex. Where HLA class I and class II types were available, the types were taken from metadata supplied by the sample provider, not from assay-based typing.

This clone was seen only a few times. No antigen is known for it. No much larger clone is present one base from it, and per-base qualities are unavailable. The immunoSEQ Assay, a bias-controlled multiplex PCR, was used to amplify TCRbeta CDR3 regions from genomic DNA. On the authors' methods: Nucleated cell counts per sample were estimated from amplification of reference gene primers within the assay. To quantify the absolute abundance of each unique TCRbeta CDR3 rearrangement, sequence reads were collapsed and filtered. For each sample, productive Simpson clonality was calculated as the square root of Simpson's diversity index across productive rearrangements. Sourced from immuneACCESS, this table was stored by TCRdb with only in-frame sequences that have V and J called. A share of the clones is absent; for the studies checked, an unresolved V gene accounts for under half, and the remainder has no known explanation. V and J calls plus clone size are reproduced from that table; the DNA served to infer D and trimming. Within this sample are approximately 120,000 clones, with more than 85% of them counted one time only. The ten largest account for around 2.1% of the sample.

Taken from cysteine to phenylalanine, the CDR3 has 13 residues. Of the read, only the CDR3 DNA is kept; its 39 bases are in frame from base 1. The germline V and J ends show losses of 6 bases and 8 bases respectively, and no gene match explains 9 bases of the junction. Based on the germline V gene (reference sequence), the CDR1 and CDR2 sequences are LNHDA and SQIVND. General study outcomes and caveats: The amount of clinical and demographic metadata varied by source and participant and was provided uncurated.

One collaborating source in Seattle enrolled patients during active infection and followed them longitudinally through the course of disease. Each collaborating institution followed its own protocols to collect whole blood in K2EDTA tubes. Collaborator samples were shipped for TCRbeta analysis as frozen whole blood, isolated PBMCs, or DNA extracted from either sample type. This receptor was obtained from a man in his forties or fifties with COVID-19, enrolled during active disease. The chain employs TRBV19 and TRBJ1-2, and TRBD1 matches 7 of the central bases. The sequenced material came from peripheral blood. The CDR3 in this case is CASSPDRVLGYTF. The sequenced DNA is TGTGCCAGTAGCCCCGACAGGGTTCTCGGCTACACCTTC. The CDR3, completed at both ends by the reference TRBV19 and TRBJ1-2 genes, gives the full variable domain DGGITQSPKYLFRKEGQNVTLSCEQNLNHDAMYWYRQDPGQGLRLIYYSQIVNDFQKGDIAEGYSVSREKKESFPLTVTSAQKNPTAFYLCASSPDRVLGYTFGSGTRLTVV.